A single sample is the source of the 22 T cell receptor beta chains below, sequenced in a study of T cells in Graves' hyperthyroidism and ophthalmopathy. Using RNA transcripts as the source, TCR beta CDR3 regions were amplified. Carried out on the TCR CDR3, a first-round RT-PCR used the HTBI primer set. Each CDR3 protein gets one entry after TCRdb re-called the multiplex PCR reads with MiXCR. The table has nearly 750,000 distinct CDR3 sequences, roughly a third seen once; the top ten hold about a third. Sequencing used blood. Source of these receptors: a middle-aged woman with Graves' hyperthyroidism.

This clonotype was counted at least ten times. V gene TRBV9 combines with J gene TRBJ1-6; TRBD1 agrees at 8 bases. The CDR3 covers 16 residues. In germline, CDR1 is SGDLS, CDR2 YYNGEE. The V gene end was trimmed by 0 bases and the J gene end by 8 bases; junction bases not matched to a gene: 7. The DNA of the CDR3 is TGTGCCAGCAGCGTAGCTGCGGACAGGGCGGATTCACCCCTCCACTTT. As protein: CASSVAADRADSPLHF. Using reference TRBV9 and TRBJ1-6 for the parts outside the CDR3, the full variable domain is DSGVTQTPKHLITATGQRVTLRCSPRSGDLSVYWYQQSLDQGLQFLIQYYNGEERAKGNILERFSAQQFPDLHSELNLSSLELGDSALYFCASSVAADRADSPLHFGNGTRLTVT.

The chain carries TRBV7-2 and TRBJ1-1, with 9 positions matching TRBD1. Germline V CDR1 and CDR2: SGHTA, FQGNSA. The CDR3 is 16 residues long. The V segment lost 1 base and the J segment 1 base; nucleotides outside the gene matches: 4. The CDR3 here is CASSLVGQGENTEAFF. In nucleotides, the CDR3 is TGTGCCAGCAGCTTAGTGGGACAGGGAGAGAACACTGAAGCTTTCTTT.

Details on this clonotype: The conserved phenylalanine or tryptophan normally closing the CDR3 is absent here, so this likely arose from a read error. This rearrangement joins TRBV7-2 to TRBJ1-2, with D maybe TRBD1 (5 bases). The germline V and J ends were trimmed by 5 bases and 5 bases, with 12 bases remaining between them. The length of the CDR3 is 13 residues. CDR1 is SGHTA and CDR2 is FQGNSA in the germline V gene. In nucleotides, the CDR3 is TGTGCCAGCAGCAATGACTGGGGGTATGGCTACACCCTC. Its translation: CASSNDWGYGYTL.

The chain carries TRBV28 and TRBJ1-2; a possible D gene is TRBD1 (6 bases). V shed 5 bases and J shed 14 bases, with 18 bases lying between them. Germline CDR1 reads MDHEN; CDR2 reads SYDVKM. The CDR3 extends over 12 amino acids. The CDR3 region is CASSLKQGTTTF. The CDR3, as DNA: TGTGCCAGCAGTCTCAAACAGGGTACTACAACCTTC.

This clonotype was found many times. One junction end does not reproduce the germline sequence, and a read error may be involved. The rearrangement uses TRBV7-7 and TRBJ1-5; TRBD1 agrees at 8 bases. The CDR3 is 16 residues long. Germline V gene sequence: CDR1 SSHAT, CDR2 FNYEAQ (reference sequence). CDR3 loop: CASSYRAGGRNQPQHF. CDR3 nucleotide sequence: TGTGCTAGCAGCTACCGGGCAGGGGGCCGCAATCAGCCCCAGCATTTT. The full variable domain, completed using reference TRBV7-7 and TRBJ1-5, is GAGVSQSPRYKVTKRGQDVTLRCDPISSHATLYWYQQALGQGPEFLTYFNYEAQPDKSGLPSDRFSAERPEGSISTLTIQRTEQRDSAMYRCASSYRAGGRNQPQHFGDGTRLSIL.

This clonotype was recorded at least ten times. The genes are TRBV9 and TRBJ2-2; D possibly corresponds to TRBD1 (6 bases). Germline V lookup: CDR1 SGDLS, CDR2 YYNGEE. This CDR3 comprises 16 residues. Trimming shortened V by 0 bases and J by 1 base, and 10 bases separated the two germline ends. CDR3 in DNA: TGTGCCAGCAGCGTAGGGGGGCGGATGAACACCGGGGAGCTGTTTTTT. Translated, it gives CASSVGGRMNTGELFF.

Comments on this clonotype: Sequence at one end of the junction differs from germline and may be a read error. The V and J genes are TRBV19 and TRBJ1-1, with D possibly being TRBD1 (5 bases). This CDR3 spans 13 amino acids. Germline CDR1 LNHDA, CDR2 SQIVND (reference sequence). The CDR3 protein is CASSPPGPTEASF. The CDR3 coding sequence is TGTGCCAGTAGTCCGCCAGGGCCCACTGAAGCTTCCTTT.

V and J are TRBV6-6 and TRBJ2-6, with 7 bases aligning to TRBD2. V trimming: 7 bases; J trimming: 0 bases; junction bases outside the gene matches: 9. The length of the CDR3 is 17 residues. Looked up from germline, CDR1 is MNHNY and CDR2 is SVGAGI (reference sequence). This CDR3 is CASTPREVFSGANVLTF. The CDR3, as DNA: TGTGCCAGCACCCCCCGGGAGGTATTCTCTGGGGCCAACGTCCTGACTTTC.

The CDR3 DNA reads TGTGCCAGCAGCTTACGGGGTTCCCGCCGTGTTTTCTTT. Amino acids: CASSLRGSRRVFF. The V and J genes are TRBV11-2 and TRBJ1-1; D gene uncertain. The germline V gene has CDR1 SGHAT and CDR2 FQNNGV. Trimming took 2 bases from V and 13 from J, leaving 17 bases between them. The CDR3 contains 13 residues.

The rearrangement uses TRBV7-8 and TRBJ1-1, with D hard to call. Trimming cost V 8 bases and J 2 bases, with 15 bases left between them. From germline, CDR1 is SGHVS and CDR2 FQNEAQ. The CDR3 loop spans 14 amino acids. The CDR3 nucleotides read TGTGCCAGCGCCACCCGTGTGTTTAACACTGAAGCTTTCTTT. Protein: CASATRVFNTEAFF.

The rearrangement joins TRBV19 to TRBJ1-1; 7 bases line up with TRBD1. Germline V gene lookup returns CDR1 LNHDA and CDR2 SQIVND (reference sequence). V dropped 4 bases and J dropped 11; count of bases not matched to a gene: 10. The CDR3 has 13 amino acids. The CDR3 DNA reads as TGTGCCAGTAGTACAGAGACAGGGATTGGGGCTTTCTTT. This translates into CASSTETGIGAFF.

This clonotype was found many times. The chain uses TRBV20-1 and TRBJ1-4, with 10 bases lining up with TRBD1. V lost 1 base, J lost 8 bases, and 16 bases stayed unmatched. Germline assignment: CDR1 DFQATT and CDR2 SNEGSKA (reference sequence). The CDR3 length is 18 residues. The CDR3 is CSARGITGQGLSSEKLFF. CDR3 DNA sequence: TGCAGTGCTAGAGGTATAACGGGACAGGGGCTCTCATCGGAAAAACTGTTTTTT.

This clonotype was recorded at least ten times. V usage is TRBV5-8 and J usage is TRBJ2-5, with D hard to call. This CDR3 has 16 amino acids. V was shortened by 3 bases and J by 6 bases, with 21 bases between the two germline ends. Germline V gene lookup returns CDR1 SGHTS and CDR2 YDEGEE. CDR3 nucleotide sequence: TGTGCCAGCAGCTCTCTAAACTTCGACACTGCCAAGACCCAGTACTTC. This translates into CASSSLNFDTAKTQYF.

This chain uses TRBV6-1 with TRBJ1-1; D may be TRBD1 (5 bases). The CDR3 sequence is 15 residues long. V lost 2 bases to trimming and J lost 4 bases, with 14 bases between them. CDR1 and CDR2 (germline): MNHNS, SASEGT. The CDR3 DNA is TGTGCCAGCAGTGAAATTTGGGGGTTGGGCACTGAAGCTTTCTTT. Translated, it gives CASSEIWGLGTEAFF.

The genes are TRBV7-8 and TRBJ1-2; TRBD1 matches 7 bases. Germline assignment: CDR1 SGHVS and CDR2 FQNEAQ. The CDR3 totals 16 residues. Germline trimming cut 5 bases from V and 4 bases from J; bases unmatched to any gene: 13. DNA for the CDR3: TGTGCCAGCAGCCGAAGGGGGCAGGGGCCTTCCTATGGCTACACCTTC. Translating it yields CASSRRGQGPSYGYTF. Looking up the rest from reference TRBV7-8 and TRBJ1-2 gives the full variable domain: GAGVSQSPRYKVAKRGQDVALRCDPISGHVSLFWYQQALGQGPEFLTYFQNEAQLDKSGLPSDRFFAERPEGSVSTLKIQRTQQEDSAVYLCASSRRGQGPSYGYTFGSGTRLTVV.

The rearrangement joins TRBV24-1 to TRBJ1-2, with D perhaps matching TRBD1 (6 bases). Germline CDR1 is KGHDR and CDR2 is SFDVKD. The V and J ends lost 11 bases and 3 bases respectively, with 21 bases between them. The CDR3 is made up of 15 amino acids. The CDR3 DNA reads TGTGCCAGCCTTAGCCCGCGGGGGCTCCACTATGGCTACACCTTC. It specifies CASLSPRGLHYGYTF.

This clonotype appeared many times. The rearrangement uses TRBV9 and TRBJ1-1; 7 bases align to TRBD1. This CDR3 comprises 16 residues. Unmatched junction bases numbered 9, after V lost 4 bases and J lost 0 bases. Germline CDR1 SGDLS, CDR2 YYNGEE. CDR3 amino acids: CASSPQGVGVNTEAFF. The DNA of the CDR3 is TGTGCCAGCAGCCCCCAGGGGGTTGGGGTGAACACTGAAGCTTTCTTT.

The chain carries TRBV10-3 and TRBJ2-7; 7 nucleotides agree with TRBD2. The CDR3 consists of 13 residues. CDR1 is ENHRY, CDR2 SYGVKD, per germline. The V gene end was trimmed by 10 bases and the J gene end by 4 bases; junction bases not matched to a gene: 10. The CDR3 bases are TGTGCCAGCGGGGGTGGCAGGGCATACGAGCAGTACTTC. Its protein product is CASGGGRAYEQYF.

This clonotype was seen repeatedly, ten times or more. This chain links TRBV19 with TRBJ2-5, with D maybe TRBD2 (6 bases). V gave up 4 bases and J gave up 5 bases, with 14 bases separating them. The CDR3 length is 14 residues. The germline V gene encodes CDR1 LNHDA and CDR2 SQIVND (reference sequence). This chain's CDR3 is CASSTPGVGETQYF. The CDR3 coding sequence is TGTGCCAGTAGTACCCCGGGAGTAGGGGAGACCCAGTACTTC.

On this clonotype itself: The junction shows a germline mismatch at one end, possibly a read error. The gene calls are TRBV10-3 and TRBJ1-5; 8 nucleotides line up with TRBD1. The length of the CDR3 is 15 residues. Per the germline V gene, CDR1 is ENHRY and CDR2 is SYGVKD. CDR3 sequence reads: CASSESRTGRQPQHF. The CDR3 DNA sequence: TGTGCCAGCAGTGAGTCTCGGACAGGGAGACAGCCCCAGCATTTT.

Only one count was recorded for this clonotype. The genes are TRBV5-1 and TRBJ1-1; unclear D gene. From germline, CDR1 is SGHRS and CDR2 YFSETQ. V was cut by 5 bases and J by 1 base, with 18 bases left in between. This CDR3 has 16 residues. The CDR3 here is CASRRKSDSGNTEAFF. The DNA of the CDR3 is TGCGCCAGCAGACGTAAAAGCGATTCGGGGAACACTGAAGCTTTCTTT.

In this sample, this clonotype turned up many times. This chain uses TRBV6-6 with TRBJ1-6; weak D call: TRBD1 (6 bases). Between the trimmed V and J ends, which lost 5 bases and 4 bases, there was a span of 12 bases. CDR1 and CDR2 (germline): MNHNY, SVGAGI (reference sequence). This CDR3 comprises 15 residues. The CDR3 DNA sequence: TGTGCCAGCAGTCAGACAGGTGGTTATAATTCACCCCTCCACTTT. Translation gives CASSQTGGYNSPLHF.